These 29 T cell receptor beta chains came from one sample sequenced in a study of T cells in tumors after PD-1 blockade. Sequencing used immunoSEQ multiplex PCR; TCRdb keeps in-frame clones, though not all of them. In the table there are 45,000 to 60,000 clones, about four fifths of which are singletons. The sequencing used PBMCs, collected before anti-PD-1 treatment. The receptors here all came from a human donor with basal cell carcinoma.

This clone was seen more than once but under ten times. V gene TRBV4-1 combines with J gene TRBJ1-2, with D possibly being TRBD1 (6 bases). CDR1 is MGHRA and CDR2 is YSYEKL in the germline V gene. Trimming stripped 0 bases from V and 6 bases from J, with 14 bases between. The CDR3 runs to 15 residues. CDR3 amino acids: CASSQDGVGGDGYTF. The CDR3 DNA is TGCGCCAGCAGCCAAGACGGGGTAGGGGGTGATGGCTACACCTTC.

V and J are TRBV7-6 and TRBJ1-2; D may be TRBD1 (6 bases). Trimming took off 5 bases at V and 4 bases at J, with 17 bases between the two ends. The CDR3 runs to 15 residues. CDR1 SGHVS and CDR2 FNYEAQ come from the germline V gene. The DNA of the CDR3 is TGTGCCAGCAGCGACAACAGGGTCGGTCTCTATGGCTACACCTTC. Translating gives CASSDNRVGLYGYTF.

This sequence joins TRBV27 and TRBJ1-1; 7 bases are a match to TRBD1. V lost 6 bases and J lost 4; bases outside the gene matches: 5. CDR3 size: 13 residues. Germline assignment: CDR1 MNHEY and CDR2 SMNVEV (reference sequence). CDR3 sequence (DNA): TGTGCCAGCAGACGACAGGGTAGCACTGAAGCTTTCTTT. Residues: CASRRQGSTEAFF.

This sequence joins TRBV5-5 and TRBJ1-1; D is perhaps TRBD1 (6 bases). Germline V gives CDR1 SGHKS, CDR2 YYEKEE (reference sequence). The CDR3 extends over 15 amino acids. V was clipped by 3 bases and J by 4 bases, with 16 bases between them. The CDR3 region has the DNA TGTGCCAGCAGCTCCAAGGGGGGGTTGAGCACTGAAGCTTTCTTT. It specifies CASSSKGGLSTEAFF.

This clone was found a few times. The CDR3: CASSPTVATEAFF. For the CDR3, the DNA is TGCGCCAGCAGTCCGACAGTCGCCACTGAAGCTTTCTTT. The chain employs TRBV5-1 and TRBJ1-1; tentatively, D is TRBD1 (5 bases). The CDR3 runs 13 residues. V gave up 5 bases and J gave up 4 bases, with 12 bases separating them. CDR1 SGHRS and CDR2 YFSETQ come from the germline V gene. The complete variable domain, with remaining parts taken from reference TRBV5-1 and TRBJ1-1, reads KAGVTQTPRYLIKTRGQQVTLSCSPISGHRSVSWYQQTPGQGLQFLFEYFSETQRNKGNFPGRFSGRQFSNSRSEMNVSTLELGDSALYLCASSPTVATEAFFGQGTRLTVV.

The chain combines TRBV9 with TRBJ1-4; tentatively, D is TRBD1 (6 bases). Germline V gene lookup returns CDR1 SGDLS and CDR2 YYNGEE. V lost 3 bases, J lost 0 bases, and 12 bases lay in between. CDR3 length equals 16 residues. CDR3 sequence: CASSAWGQATNEKLFF. Here the CDR3 DNA reads TGTGCCAGCAGCGCCTGGGGGCAAGCAACTAATGAAAAACTGTTTTTT.

The chain couples TRBV27 to TRBJ1-6, with unresolved D. The germline V and J ends were trimmed by 8 bases and 12 bases, with 23 bases remaining between them. CDR3 length: 15 amino acids. CDR1 and CDR2 from the germline V gene are MNHEY and SMNVEV (reference sequence). The CDR3 coding sequence is TGTGCCAGCCTTCGATCAGGAACTTTCGAGGGACCCCTCCACTTT. Translating gives CASLRSGTFEGPLHF.

The V and J genes are TRBV3-1 (or the pseudogene TRBV3-2) and TRBJ2-7; a weak D match, TRBD2 (5 bases). CDR3 length: 16 amino acids. Germline-derived CDR1 and CDR2 are LGHDT and YNNKEL (reference sequence). V shed 5 bases and J shed 1 base, with 18 bases lying between them. The CDR3 here is CASSGGLDARSYEQYF. CDR3 nucleotide sequence: TGTGCCAGCAGCGGAGGACTGGACGCCCGATCCTACGAGCAGTACTTC.

Worth noting for this clone: In the same sample, other DNA sequences code for this CDR3. V usage is TRBV2 and J usage is TRBJ1-2; TRBD1 might be the D (5 bases). Trimming cost V 7 bases and J 4 bases, with 16 bases left between them. The CDR3 sequence is 14 residues long. Looked up from germline, CDR1 is SNHLY and CDR2 is FYNNEI. CDR3: CASNPRGGTYGYTF. The CDR3 region has the DNA TGTGCCAGCAACCCTCGGGGGGGGACCTATGGCTACACCTTC.

This clone was detected only a few times. V usage is TRBV5-1 and J usage is TRBJ1-2, with 11 bases lining up with TRBD1. This CDR3 has 15 residues. Germline V CDR1 and CDR2: SGHRS, YFSETQ. V shed 4 bases, J shed 1 base, and the junction held 3 bases outside the gene matches. CDR3 sequence: CASSQGQGGNYGYTF. The CDR3 region has the DNA TGCGCCAGCAGCCAGGGACAGGGGGGTAACTATGGCTACACCTTC.

The chain uses TRBV18 and TRBJ1-3; D is undetermined. The CDR3 contains 13 residues. CDR1 is KGHSH and CDR2 is LQKENI in the germline V gene. Trimming left V 10 bases short and J 3 bases short, with 13 bases between. CDR3: CANSQEFGNTIYF. The CDR3 DNA follows: TGTGCCAACTCCCAAGAATTTGGAAACACCATATATTTT.

The V and J genes are TRBV27 and TRBJ2-2; maybe TRBD1 (5 bases). Germline lookup yields CDR1 MNHEY and CDR2 SMNVEV (reference sequence). Trimming removed 5 bases at V and 6 bases at J, with 13 bases between. The CDR3 is 14 amino acids. The DNA for the CDR3 is TGTGCCAGCAGTATTGCCCAGGGTGCCGGGGAGCTGTTTTTT. It codes for CASSIAQGAGELFF.

The V call is TRBV18, the J call TRBJ1-4; D not certain. The V end was cut by 3 bases, the J end by 5 bases, with 7 bases between. This CDR3 region has 13 residues. The germline CDR1 and CDR2 sequences are KGHSH and LQKENI. The CDR3 coding sequence is TGTGCCAGCTCACCTTCCGTGAATGAAAAACTGTTTTTT. This translates into CASSPSVNEKLFF.

The rearrangement joins TRBV20-1 to TRBJ2-4; D perhaps matches TRBD2 (5 bases). This CDR3 has 13 amino acids. V lost 3 bases and J lost 3, with 9 bases in between. The germline V gene encodes CDR1 DFQATT and CDR2 SNEGSKA (reference sequence). CDR3 protein: CSASPGLKNIQYF. The CDR3 DNA reads as TGCAGTGCTAGTCCCGGACTCAAAAACATTCAGTACTTC.

The gene calls are TRBV27 and TRBJ2-1; D gene unclear. V was clipped by 3 bases and J by 13 bases, with 19 bases between them. The CDR3 consists of 14 residues. Germline CDR1 and CDR2: MNHEY and SMNVEV (reference sequence). The CDR3 coding sequence is TGTGCCAGCAGTTTTAAATTCCGTTCACAGCGACAGTTCTTC. This sequence encodes CASSFKFRSQRQFF.

This clone turned up a few times. The V gene is TRBV3-1 (or the pseudogene TRBV3-2), the J gene TRBJ1-5; D call uncertain. Germline lookup yields CDR1 LGHDT and CDR2 YNNKEL (reference sequence). Deletions cut 2 bases from V and 6 bases from J, with 5 bases between. The CDR3 contains 12 residues. CDR3 region: CASSQLGQPQHF. The CDR3 coding sequence is TGTGCCAGCAGCCAACTGGGTCAGCCCCAGCATTTT.

J is TRBJ1-2 and V is TRBV19; D is perhaps TRBD1 (5 bases). This CDR3 has 14 residues. The V end was cut by 6 bases, the J end by 1 base, with 12 bases between. Germline CDR1 and CDR2: LNHDA and SQIVND (reference sequence). In DNA form, the CDR3 reads TGTGCCAGTAGGCACCGGGACGGTAACTATGGCTACACCTTC. Amino acids: CASRHRDGNYGYTF.

The rearrangement joins TRBV3-1 (or the pseudogene TRBV3-2) to TRBJ1-2; 10 positions agree with TRBD1. The CDR3 sequence is 19 residues long. Germline V CDR1 and CDR2: LGHDT, YNNKEL (reference sequence). Losses at the gene ends were 0 bases for V and 5 bases for J; bases not matched to a gene: 15. The CDR3 here is CASSQDLWDRGSLAYGYTF. The CDR3 DNA is TGTGCCAGCAGCCAAGATCTTTGGGACAGGGGTAGTTTGGCGTATGGCTACACCTTC.

The chain couples TRBV2 to TRBJ1-2; 7 bases fit TRBD1. From germline, CDR1 is SNHLY and CDR2 FYNNEI. CDR3 length: 15 amino acids. V was pared by 1 base and J by 4 bases, with 6 bases of the junction left unmatched. CDR3: CASSEGQGGGYGYTF. CDR3 nucleotide sequence: TGTGCCAGCAGTGAAGGACAGGGAGGAGGCTATGGCTACACCTTC.

CDR3 sequence (DNA): TGTGCCAGTAGCCTCCCAGGGGGGACTAGCGGGAGGGAGCAGTTCTTC. Translation: CASSLPGGTSGREQFF. The chain uses TRBV19 and TRBJ2-1; 15 bases are a match to TRBD2. From germline, CDR1 is LNHDA and CDR2 SQIVND (reference sequence). V lost 6 bases, J lost 10 bases, and 10 bases stayed unmatched. The CDR3 consists of 16 residues.

V and J are TRBV6-2 or TRBV6-3 and TRBJ1-2; no clear D gene. This CDR3 contains 12 residues. With 2 bases removed from V and 4 bases from J, the gap between germline ends came to 5 bases. From germline, CDR1 is MNHEY and CDR2 SVGEGT. The CDR3 DNA follows: TGTGCCAGCAGTTACGGGGTCTATGGCTACACCTTC. The encoded protein is CASSYGVYGYTF.

The chain recombines TRBV10-2 with TRBJ1-5, with D maybe TRBD1 (5 bases). CDR3 size: 13 residues. Germline V CDR1 and CDR2: WSHSY, SAAADI. V lost 4 bases and J 4 bases, leaving 8 bases between the germline ends. The CDR3 reads CASSAGGNQPQHF. CDR3 nucleotide sequence: TGCGCCAGCAGTGCCGGGGGTAATCAGCCCCAGCATTTT.

This clone was seen once. The CDR3, as DNA: TGTGCCAGCAGTACAGGGGGCAACACTGAAGCTTTCTTT. This sequence encodes CASSTGGNTEAFF. This rearrangement joins TRBV3-1 (or the pseudogene TRBV3-2) to TRBJ1-1, with 9 bases lining up with TRBD1. Germline loops: CDR1 LGHDT, CDR2 YNNKEL (reference sequence). Trimming took 6 bases from V and 2 from J; bases not matched to a gene: 1. This CDR3 has 13 amino acids.

The table lists this clone with a few counts. The CDR3 loop reads CASSKRDGYNEQFF. In DNA, the CDR3 is TGCGCCAGCAGTAAGCGGGACGGGTACAATGAGCAGTTCTTC. The J gene is TRBJ2-1, the V gene TRBV10-1; 7 nucleotides agree with TRBD2. The junction had 5 bases not matched to a gene; V was cut back by 5 bases and J by 4 bases. The germline CDR1 and CDR2 sequences are WNHNN and SYGVQD (reference sequence). This CDR3 has 14 amino acids.

This chain uses TRBV5-6 with TRBJ1-2; 8 bases are a match to TRBD1. Germline values: CDR1 SGHDT, CDR2 YYEEEE. The J segment lost 10 bases and the V segment lost 3 bases, leaving 14 bases of the junction unmatched. The CDR3 extends over 15 amino acids. CDR3 sequence (DNA): TGTGCCAGCAGCTGGGGGGGACAGGCTCGAGGAGACTACACCTTC. This codes for CASSWGGQARGDYTF.

This clone was observed a few times. CDR3 region: CARPTSGEGSTDTQYF. For the CDR3, the DNA is TGTGCCAGACCGACTAGCGGGGAGGGTAGCACAGATACGCAGTATTTT. This chain uses TRBV27 with TRBJ2-3, with 11 bases aligning to TRBD2. Looked up from germline, CDR1 is MNHEY and CDR2 is SMNVEV (reference sequence). This CDR3 is built from 16 residues. The trim removed 9 bases at V and 0 bases at J, leaving 8 bases unmatched.

In its sample, this clone was seen once. The V and J genes are TRBV5-1 and TRBJ1-1; maybe TRBD1 (6 bases). V lost 0 bases, J lost 5 bases, and 17 bases lay in between. CDR3 length: 16 residues. CDR1 is SGHRS, CDR2 YFSETQ, per germline. CDR3 bases: TGCGCCAGCAGCTTGGAGGCTCGCGGAAGGGGGACTGAAGCTTTCTTT. This encodes CASSLEARGRGTEAFF.

The J gene is TRBJ1-2, the V gene TRBV5-6; no clear D. The CDR3 runs to 11 residues. Deletions cut 5 bases from V and 3 bases from J, with 5 bases between. Germline loops: CDR1 SGHDT, CDR2 YYEEEE. The CDR3 nucleotides read TGTGCCAGCAGGAAACACTATGGCTACACCTTC. Protein sequence: CASRKHYGYTF.

CDR3 nucleotide sequence: TGTGCCAGCAGTGAAGAAAGGGCGGGGAACACTGAAGCTTTCTTT. Translating gives CASSEERAGNTEAFF. The chain employs TRBV2 and TRBJ1-1; D is unclear. Trimming shortened V by 1 base and J by 1 base, and 10 bases separated the two germline ends. Per the germline V gene, CDR1 is SNHLY and CDR2 is FYNNEI. The CDR3 is made up of 15 amino acids.